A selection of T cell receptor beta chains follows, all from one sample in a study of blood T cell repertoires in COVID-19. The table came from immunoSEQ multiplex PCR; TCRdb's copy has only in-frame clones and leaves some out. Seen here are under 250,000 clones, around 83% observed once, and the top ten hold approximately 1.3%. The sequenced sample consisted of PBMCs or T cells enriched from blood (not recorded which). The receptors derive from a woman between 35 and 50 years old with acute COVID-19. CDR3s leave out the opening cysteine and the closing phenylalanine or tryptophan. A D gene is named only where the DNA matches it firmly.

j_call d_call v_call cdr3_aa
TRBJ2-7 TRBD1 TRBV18 ASSPRQGGYEQY
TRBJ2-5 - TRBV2 ASSEIQETQY
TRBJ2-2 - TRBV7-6 ASRPGVGTGELF
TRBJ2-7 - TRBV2 ASSEAPGHPLD
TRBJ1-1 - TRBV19 ASSIDGRENTEAF
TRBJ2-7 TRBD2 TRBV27 ASSKAGTSGTYEQY
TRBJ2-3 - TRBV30 AWSAFSVRDTQY
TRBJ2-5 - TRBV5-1 ASRDTHGGTQY
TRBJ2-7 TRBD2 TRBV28 ASSSGTSSYEQY
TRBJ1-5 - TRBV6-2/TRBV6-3 ASSDWGDGSNQPQH
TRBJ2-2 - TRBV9 ASTPGSRGRAGELF
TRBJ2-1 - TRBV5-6 ASSYGTDSYNEQF
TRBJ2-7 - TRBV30 AWRSVYEQY
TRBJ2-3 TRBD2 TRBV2 ASGIAGAGDTQY
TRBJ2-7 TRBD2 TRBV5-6 ASRTLAGAHYEQY
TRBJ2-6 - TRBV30 AWTRDSSGANVLT
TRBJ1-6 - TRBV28 ASSPPGNSPLH
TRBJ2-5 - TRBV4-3 ASSQVRGGAETQY
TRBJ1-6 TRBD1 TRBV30 AWRDRGNSPLH
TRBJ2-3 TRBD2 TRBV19 ASKISGRAADTQY
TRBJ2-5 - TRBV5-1 ASSLVLGHQETQY
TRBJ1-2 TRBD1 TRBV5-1 ASSEGAGYGYT
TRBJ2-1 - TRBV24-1 ATRDSNEQF
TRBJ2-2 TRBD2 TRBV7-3 ASSSRTSGSTGELF
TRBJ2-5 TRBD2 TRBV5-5 ASSLVVTSGSIRETQY
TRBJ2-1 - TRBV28 ASSSGFSEQF
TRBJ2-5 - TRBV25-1 ASSALRGYKETQY
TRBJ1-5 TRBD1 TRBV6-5 ASSPDRGLNQPQH
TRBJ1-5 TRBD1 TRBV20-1 SASTQGRNQPQH
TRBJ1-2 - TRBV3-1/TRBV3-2 ASSQRDIPSIGYT
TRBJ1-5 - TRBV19 ASSMAGYSNQPQH
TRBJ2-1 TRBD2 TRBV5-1 ASSLKGGRAFDNEQF
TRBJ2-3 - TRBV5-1 ASSLTKNTDTQY
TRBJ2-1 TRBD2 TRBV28 ASSPLGLTSGRINEQF